This T cell receptor beta chain was recorded in a study of shared clonotypes between healthy human individuals. As for the study in general: There were three CD4 naive, three CD4 memory, two CD8 naive and one CD8 memory plates per donor. Whole-study results and caveats: Deeper or shallower sequencing was expected to change how clonotypes are shared among donors. Naive CD4 clonotype sharing across a handful of donors was about 5.3%.

The method was immunoSEQ multiplex PCR; TCRdb's version includes in-frame clones alone and lacks a portion of them. The sample shows some 1,900,000 clones, about 95% of them seen only once. Naive CD8 isolation took CD45RO-negative cells positively selected for CCR7 and excluded terminally differentiated effector memory CD45RA+ cells. Everyone who donated was a Caucasian adult who lived in Nashville, Tennessee. CDR1 and CDR2 from the germline V gene are MNHEY and SVGAGI. This CDR3 has 12 amino acids. Between the trimmed V and J ends, which lost 6 bases and 5 bases, there was a span of 7 bases. Concerning this clone itself: Its cognate antigen is unknown.

The specimen sequenced was naive CD8+ T cells sorted from blood. The rearrangement links TRBV6-5 to TRBJ2-2; D unresolved. The receptor's source is a man aged 18 to 30 in good health. The DNA for the CDR3 is TGTGCCAGCAGCCAACTGACCGGGGAGCTGTTTTTT. Translating gives CASSQLTGELFF.